The clone carrying this T cell receptor (beta chain) has more than one count but fewer than ten. Each CDR3 protein is one row after TCRdb ran MiXCR on the 5' RACE reads. The sample shows 340,000 or so distinct CDR3 sequences, approximately 12% of them seen only once. The data derive from a study of T cells after yellow fever vaccination. The germline CDR1 and CDR2 sequences are ENHRY and SYGVKD. V was trimmed by 4 bases and J by 4 bases, leaving 15 bases between them. The CDR3 is 15 amino acids. This material consisted of CD4+ T cells sorted from PBMCs, taken 15 days after the yellow fever booster vaccination. The receptor's source is a man younger than 35 who received the YFV17D yellow fever vaccine. This chain joins TRBV10-3 and TRBJ2-3; D could derive from TRBD1 or TRBD2 (5 bases each). Here the CDR3 DNA reads TGTGCCATCAGTGGGTCTAGTGGGGGACCAGATACGCAGTATTTT. Residues: CAISGSSGGPDTQYF.